The clone carrying this T cell receptor (beta chain) came up once. The antigen remains undetermined. This sample was included in a study of cytomegalovirus exposure and HLA in healthy donors. Notes on the study in general: In a later analysis, specific HLA alleles were associated with about 18,000 TCR beta sequences at a 0.05 false discovery rate. Donors were assumed by presence/absence analyses to have roughly uniform sequencing depth. A later analysis linked a missense variant in DCLRE1C to the trimming of TCR beta V and J genes. Some TCR beta chains (over 150 of them) were listed as cytomegalovirus-associated.

PCR amplification relied on 60 Vbeta primers (plus 13 Jbeta primers). Sequencing used immunoSEQ multiplex PCR; TCRdb keeps in-frame clones, though not all of them. The sample consists of some 90,000 clones, roughly 80% of them appearing once. Germline values: CDR1 LGHNT, CDR2 FRNRAP. The CDR3 extends over 11 amino acids. Unmatched junction bases numbered 3, after V lost 6 bases and J lost 8 bases. The sequenced sample was PBMCs. The sequence came from a human donor in good health. The chain uses TRBV12-5 and TRBJ2-5; 7 bases are a match to TRBD1. CDR3 DNA sequence: TGTGCTAGTGGGGCAGGGGGAACCCAGTACTTC. Protein product: CASGAGGTQYF. The variable domain in full, completed from reference TRBV12-5 and TRBJ2-5, reads DARVTQTPRHKVTEMGQEVTMRCQPILGHNTVFWYRQTMMQGLELLAYFRNRAPLDDSGMPKDRFSAEMPDATLATLKIQPSEPRDSAVYFCASGAGGTQYFGPGTRLLVL.